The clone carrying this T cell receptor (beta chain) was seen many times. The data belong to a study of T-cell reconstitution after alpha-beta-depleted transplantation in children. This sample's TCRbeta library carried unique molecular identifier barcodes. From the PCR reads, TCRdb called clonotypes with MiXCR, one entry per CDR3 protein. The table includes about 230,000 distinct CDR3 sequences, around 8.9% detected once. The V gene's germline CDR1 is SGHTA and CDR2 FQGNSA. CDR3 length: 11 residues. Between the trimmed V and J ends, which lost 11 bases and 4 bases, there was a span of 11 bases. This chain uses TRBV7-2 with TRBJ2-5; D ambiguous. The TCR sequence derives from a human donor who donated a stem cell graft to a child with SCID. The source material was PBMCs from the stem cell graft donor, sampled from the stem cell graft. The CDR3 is CAVSWGETQYF. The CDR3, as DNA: TGTGCCGTTAGTTGGGGAGAGACCCAGTACTTC.